These 2 T cell receptor beta chains were sequenced from one sample in a study of blood T cell repertoires in COVID-19. Sequenced by immunoSEQ multiplex PCR; TCRdb stores in-frame clones only, minus some. The sample comprises under 250,000 clones, roughly 80% of which are singletons, and under 7% rests with the top ten. Sequences were obtained from peripheral blood. The receptors were sampled from a middle-aged woman with COVID-19, enrolled during active disease.

The CDR3 protein is CASSYRVKADTQYF. Written as DNA, the CDR3 is TGTGCCAGCAGTTACAGGGTTAAGGCAGATACGCAGTATTTT. The chain recombines TRBV27 with TRBJ2-3; a possible D gene is TRBD1 (6 bases). V lost 4 bases and J 4 bases, leaving 12 bases between the germline ends. This CDR3 comprises 14 residues. Germline CDR1 MNHEY, CDR2 SMNVEV (reference sequence).

The chain joins TRBV2 to TRBJ1-5; TRBD1 is a possible D gene (5 bases). V lost 4 bases and J 4 bases, leaving 11 bases between the germline ends. Germline CDR1 and CDR2: SNHLY and FYNNEI. This CDR3 spans 14 amino acids. The chain's CDR3 is CASSGSRGNQPQHF. The CDR3 bases are TGTGCCAGCAGTGGGTCACGGGGGAATCAGCCCCAGCATTTT.